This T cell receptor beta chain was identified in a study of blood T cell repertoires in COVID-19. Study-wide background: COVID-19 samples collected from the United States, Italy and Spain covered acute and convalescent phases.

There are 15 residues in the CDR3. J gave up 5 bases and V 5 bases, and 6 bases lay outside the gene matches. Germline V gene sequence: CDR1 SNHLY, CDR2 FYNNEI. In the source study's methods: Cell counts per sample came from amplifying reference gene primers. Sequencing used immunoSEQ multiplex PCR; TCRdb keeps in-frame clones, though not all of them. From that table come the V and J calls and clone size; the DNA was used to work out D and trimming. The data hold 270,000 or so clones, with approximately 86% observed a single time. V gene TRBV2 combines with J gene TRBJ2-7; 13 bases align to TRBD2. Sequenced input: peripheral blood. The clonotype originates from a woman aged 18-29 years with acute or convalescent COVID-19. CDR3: CASSLLAGGIDEQYF. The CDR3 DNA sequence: TGTGCCAGCAGTCTACTAGCGGGAGGGATCGACGAGCAGTACTTC.